The 23 T cell receptor beta chains listed next were all sequenced from one sample in a study of beta chain features in type 1 diabetes. The authors reverse transcribed all of the isolated RNA, so sequencing captured expressed TCRB transcripts. Measured with immunoSEQ multiplex PCR; TCRdb has only the in-frame clones, and not every one. The table lists hundreds of thousands of clones, roughly 8% of them singletons, with less than 0.45% in the top ten. Sequencing was carried out using central memory CD4+ T cells from blood. Receptor source: a woman aged 18-29 years in good health.

J is TRBJ1-1 and V is TRBV11-2; TRBD1 agrees at 7 bases. Trimming took 8 bases from V and 1 from J; bases not matched to a gene: 4. CDR1 and CDR2 from the germline V gene are SGHAT and FQNNGV. The CDR3 is 13 residues long. CDR3 bases: TGTGCCAGCTCGGGACAGCCGAACACTGAAGCTTTCTTT. This translates into CASSGQPNTEAFF.

This clone showed up just a few times. The chain recombines TRBV5-4 with TRBJ2-7; D tentatively reads TRBD1 or TRBD2 (5 bases each). The V and J ends lost 3 bases and 2 bases respectively, with 21 bases between them. The CDR3 contains 17 residues. Germline V CDR1 and CDR2: SGHNT, YYREEE (reference sequence). The CDR3, as DNA: TGTGCCAGCAGCTCCAGGGCGGGCAGGCACCTCACCTACGAGCAGTACTTC. Encoded protein: CASSSRAGRHLTYEQYF.

This clone showed up just a few times. V usage is TRBV27 and J usage is TRBJ2-7, with a tentative D call TRBD1 (6 bases). The germline V gene has CDR1 MNHEY and CDR2 SMNVEV (reference sequence). V was clipped by 3 bases and J by 1 base, with 13 bases between them. The CDR3 consists of 15 residues. The CDR3 bases are TGTGCCAGCAGTTTTGGCAGGGGCGCATCCTACGAGCAGTACTTC. Protein product: CASSFGRGASYEQYF.

In this sample, this clone turned up a few times. The chain joins TRBV7-9 to TRBJ2-5; D remains unclear. V was shortened by 5 bases and J by 2 bases, with 12 bases between the two germline ends. The CDR3 consists of 14 residues. Germline CDR1 SEHNR, CDR2 FQNEAQ (reference sequence). CDR3 nucleotides: TGTGCCAGCAGCCGCCCCGGGCAGCAAGAGACCCAGTACTTC. Translated: CASSRPGQQETQYF.

The rearrangement uses TRBV2 and TRBJ1-2, with D perhaps TRBD1 (6 bases). Germline values: CDR1 SNHLY, CDR2 FYNNEI. Trimming took off 8 bases at V and 0 bases at J, with 13 bases between the two ends. CDR3 length: 14 amino acids. CDR3 residues: CASGGPLANYGYTF. The DNA of the CDR3 is TGTGCCAGCGGGGGCCCGTTAGCTAACTATGGCTACACCTTC.

This clone was found a few times. The rearrangement uses TRBV15 and TRBJ2-7, with D unresolved. Germline CDR1 reads LNHNV; CDR2 reads YYDKDF (reference sequence). V was shortened by 0 bases and J by 6 bases, with 9 bases between the two germline ends. This CDR3 spans 13 amino acids. The CDR3 protein is CATSRDGDSEQYF. The CDR3 DNA follows: TGTGCCACCAGCAGAGATGGGGATAGCGAGCAGTACTTC.

The gene calls are TRBV27 and TRBJ1-5; D is unresolved. The CDR3 has 15 residues. The germline V gene has CDR1 MNHEY and CDR2 SMNVEV (reference sequence). The V end lost 5 bases, the J end lost 5 bases, and 16 bases lay between the germline ends. This chain's CDR3 is CASSQNNLRDQPQHF. CDR3 bases: TGTGCCAGCAGTCAAAACAATTTAAGGGATCAGCCCCAGCATTTT.

The CDR3, as DNA: TGTGCCAGCAGCCCGGCTACGAGCCGAGATGGCAATGAGCAGTTCTTC. Residues: CASSPATSRDGNEQFF. This rearrangement joins TRBV5-6 to TRBJ2-1; no firm D call. The V and J ends lost 4 bases and 6 bases respectively, with 20 bases between them. This CDR3 spans 16 amino acids. Germline V gene data show CDR1 as SGHDT and CDR2 as YYEEEE.

This clone was picked up a small number of times. The V gene is TRBV6-1, the J gene TRBJ2-7; the D gene could be TRBD1 or TRBD2 (5 bases each). Germline V lookup: CDR1 MNHNS, CDR2 SASEGT. V lost 5 bases and J 1 base, leaving 15 bases between the germline ends. CDR3 length: 15 residues. CDR3 nucleotides: TGTGCCAGCAGTTCACGGGGCGGGCTATCCTACGAGCAGTACTTC. Amino acids: CASSSRGGLSYEQYF.

This clone occurred a few times. This chain joins TRBV6-5 and TRBJ1-5, with 8 nucleotides matching TRBD1. Germline CDR1 and CDR2: MNHEY and SVGAGI. The CDR3 loop spans 14 amino acids. The V segment lost 5 bases and the J segment 6 bases; nucleotides outside the gene matches: 6. The CDR3 reads CASSRSQGVQPQHF. The CDR3 DNA reads as TGTGCCAGCAGTAGGTCACAGGGGGTTCAGCCCCAGCATTTT.

The gene calls are TRBV6-1 and TRBJ2-7; 7 bases map to TRBD1. V was pared by 2 bases and J by 7 bases, with 14 bases of the junction left unmatched. The germline gives CDR1 MNHNS, CDR2 SASEGT. This CDR3 has 16 amino acids. In DNA, the CDR3 is TGTGCCAGCAGTGAAAACACAGGGGCCCGGGGCAGTGAGCAGTACTTC. Its translation: CASSENTGARGSEQYF.

The table lists this clone with a few counts. The chain's CDR3 is CASSFFGSEGGYGYTF. The CDR3 nucleotides read TGTGCCAGCAGTTTTTTTGGTTCCGAGGGGGGATATGGCTACACCTTC. V usage is TRBV28 and J usage is TRBJ1-2; TRBD1 is a possible D gene (6 bases). The CDR3 spans 16 residues. The V end lost 3 bases, the J end lost 5 bases, and 19 bases lay between the germline ends. Germline-derived CDR1 and CDR2 are MDHEN and SYDVKM.

This clone has only a few counts. In DNA, the CDR3 is TGTGCCAGCAGCTTAGGTTATACAACTGAAGCTTTCTTT. Translation: CASSLGYTTEAFF. J is TRBJ1-1 and V is TRBV7-3; the D is unclear. This CDR3 contains 13 residues. Germline CDR1 is SGHTA and CDR2 is FQGTGA. V was cut by 2 bases and J by 5 bases, with 9 bases left in between.

The chain employs TRBV4-2 and TRBJ2-1; 9 nucleotides align to TRBD1. V shed 5 bases, J shed 6 bases, and the junction held 8 bases outside the gene matches. Germline values: CDR1 LGHNA, CDR2 YNFKEQ. The CDR3 extends over 15 amino acids. The DNA for the CDR3 is TGTGCCAGCAGCTCCGGACAGGGGTCATTCAATGAGCAGTTCTTC. Amino acid sequence: CASSSGQGSFNEQFF.

The chain joins TRBV25-1 to TRBJ2-1; possible D gene TRBD1, 5 bases. V shed 3 bases and J shed 0 bases, with 15 bases lying between them. Germline V gives CDR1 MGHDK, CDR2 SYGVNS. The CDR3 extends over 17 amino acids. Here the CDR3 reads CASSEEGARSSYNEQFF. For the CDR3, the DNA is TGTGCCAGCAGTGAGGAAGGGGCCCGAAGCTCCTACAATGAGCAGTTCTTC.

The chain couples TRBV9 to TRBJ2-5; D possibly corresponds to TRBD1 (6 bases). The CDR3 sequence is 15 residues long. Deletions cut 3 bases from V and 5 bases from J, with 17 bases between. Germline-derived CDR1 and CDR2 are SGDLS and YYNGEE. This CDR3 is CASSAPSGGHETQYF. CDR3 bases: TGTGCCAGCAGCGCCCCGAGTGGGGGCCACGAGACCCAGTACTTC.

The chain links TRBV7-2 to TRBJ1-1; 7 nucleotides match TRBD1. Germline CDR1 and CDR2: SGHTA and FQGNSA. Trimming removed 3 bases from V and 1 base from J; junction bases left unmatched: 8. The CDR3 is 16 residues long. The chain's CDR3 is CASSFGYRGRNTEAFF. In DNA, the CDR3 is TGTGCCAGCAGCTTCGGTTACAGGGGAAGGAACACTGAAGCTTTCTTT.

The table lists this clone with a few counts. The gene calls are TRBV4-2 and TRBJ2-5; D could derive from TRBD1 or TRBD2 (6 bases each). Per the germline V gene, CDR1 is LGHNA and CDR2 is YNFKEQ. V lost 1 base and J lost 7, with 13 bases in between. The CDR3 runs to 14 residues. This CDR3 reads CASSQGRGLGTQYF. The CDR3 DNA is TGTGCCAGCAGCCAAGGGAGGGGGTTGGGGACCCAGTACTTC.

This clone was detected a few times. The chain has TRBV18 and TRBJ2-5; no clear D gene. The V and J ends lost 4 bases and 2 bases respectively, with 11 bases between them. The CDR3 extends over 14 amino acids. Germline CDR1 KGHSH, CDR2 LQKENI. The CDR3 region is CASSLNGRQETQYF. In DNA form, the CDR3 reads TGTGCCAGCTCACTGAACGGGCGGCAAGAGACCCAGTACTTC. Complete variable domain (other parts from reference TRBV18 and TRBJ2-5): NAGVMQNPRHLVRRRGQEARLRCSPMKGHSHVYWYRQLPEEGLKFMVYLQKENIIDESGMPKERFSAEFPKEGPSILRIQQVVRGDSAAYFCASSLNGRQETQYFGPGTRLLVL.

This clone has a handful of counts. Here the CDR3 reads CASSRDRVGNQPQHF. In DNA, the CDR3 is TGTGCCAGCTCGCGCGACAGGGTGGGCAATCAGCCCCAGCATTTT. This sequence joins TRBV18 and TRBJ1-5, with 7 bases that match TRBD1. V shed 6 bases, J shed 2 bases, and the junction held 7 bases outside the gene matches. The CDR3 has 15 amino acids. CDR1 and CDR2 (germline): KGHSH, LQKENI.

This clone has more than one count but fewer than ten. In nucleotides, the CDR3 is TGTGCCAGCAGCGATTACAGGGATGGCTACACCTTC. Amino acid sequence: CASSDYRDGYTF. V gene TRBV7-2 combines with J gene TRBJ1-2, with D possibly being TRBD1 (6 bases). V lost 5 bases, J lost 6 bases, and 10 bases lay in between. The V gene's germline CDR1 is SGHTA and CDR2 FQGNSA. CDR3 length equals 12 residues.

The V call is TRBV13, the J call TRBJ2-2; TRBD2 aligns across 10 bases. This CDR3 is built from 17 residues. V lost 4 bases, J lost 7 bases, and 12 bases stayed unmatched. Germline V gene data show CDR1 as PRHDT and CDR2 as FYEKMQ (reference sequence). The CDR3 spells CASSSGRAGGPDGELFF. For the CDR3, the DNA is TGTGCCAGCAGCTCAGGTCGAGCGGGAGGGCCGGACGGGGAGCTGTTTTTT.

This clone showed up just once. The chain is built from TRBV28 and TRBJ2-5; perhaps TRBD2 as D (6 bases). Trimming stripped 5 bases from V and 0 bases from J, with 13 bases between. Germline CDR1 MDHEN, CDR2 SYDVKM. The length of the CDR3 is 15 residues. The CDR3 region is CASSHDGGHQETQYF. Here the CDR3 DNA reads TGTGCCAGCAGTCACGACGGAGGGCACCAAGAGACCCAGTACTTC.